Below are 18 T cell receptor beta chains sequenced from a single sample in a study of T-cell reconstitution after alpha-beta-depleted transplantation in children. Unique molecular identifiers were used in preparing the TCRbeta library. TCRdb analysed the PCR reads with MiXCR anew, one entry per CDR3 protein. The sample lists 65,000 to 70,000 distinct CDR3 sequences; roughly 4.5% were seen once. Sequencing used PBMCs, mostly from graft donor cells, obtained 180 days after TCRalphabeta/CD19-depleted stem cell transplant. All receptors derive from a boy younger than two who had a stem cell transplant for acute myeloid leukemia, so the T cells may come from the graft donor.

This clonotype was counted at least ten times. This sequence joins TRBV20-1 and TRBJ2-1; 11 nucleotides line up with TRBD1. The CDR3 extends over 16 amino acids. Trimming cost V 5 bases and J 6 bases; bases outside gene matches: 12. CDR1 and CDR2 from the germline V gene are DFQATT and SNEGSKA (reference sequence). The CDR3 DNA is TGCAGTGCTGGATCTGGGGGGACAGGGGGTTTCAATGAGCAGTTCTTC. The encoded protein is CSAGSGGTGGFNEQFF.

In this sample, this clonotype turned up many times. The chain uses TRBV28 and TRBJ2-7, with 9 positions matching TRBD1. CDR1 and CDR2 from the germline V gene are MDHEN and SYDVKM. The CDR3 consists of 14 residues. V trimming: 6 bases; J trimming: 2 bases; junction bases outside the gene matches: 5. The CDR3 is CASSVYRGPYEQYV. CDR3 sequence (DNA): TGTGCCAGCAGCGTCTACAGGGGGCCCTACGAGCAGTACGTC.

This clonotype came up many times. The rearrangement links TRBV12-3 or TRBV12-4 to TRBJ1-4; 7 bases agree with TRBD1. With 5 bases clipped from V and 10 bases from J, the junction kept 10 bases outside the gene matches. This CDR3 contains 14 residues. This chain's CDR3 is CASSVQGLVGKLFF. CDR3 bases: TGTGCCAGCAGTGTACAGGGGCTTGTTGGAAAACTGTTTTTT.

This clonotype was picked up many times. As DNA, the CDR3 is TGTGCCAGCAGCCAAGGACTGTCCTACGAGCAGTACGTC. Its translation: CASSQGLSYEQYV. This chain links TRBV3-1 with TRBJ2-7; D is unclear. Trimming pared 1 base from V and 1 base from J, leaving 5 bases between. Per the germline V gene, CDR1 is LGHDT and CDR2 is YNNKEL (reference sequence). The CDR3 extends over 13 amino acids.

This clonotype came up many times. The chain couples TRBV19 to TRBJ2-2, with D possibly TRBD1 on 6 matching bases. V was trimmed by 2 bases and J by 7 bases, leaving 20 bases between them. Germline V lookup: CDR1 LNHDA, CDR2 SQIVND (reference sequence). The CDR3 loop spans 17 amino acids. CDR3 sequence reads: CASSILGYGGGVGELFF. DNA for the CDR3: TGTGCCAGTAGTATACTGGGGTATGGGGGCGGCGTCGGGGAGCTGTTTTTT. Variable domain in full (rest from reference TRBV19 and TRBJ2-2): DGGITQSPKYLFRKEGQNVTLSCEQNLNHDAMYWYRQDPGQGLRLIYYSQIVNDFQKGDIAEGYSVSREKKESFPLTVTSAQKNPTAFYLCASSILGYGGGVGELFFGEGSRLTVL.

This clonotype was picked up many times. The CDR3, as DNA: TGCAGTGCTTTTGACAGGCCCGGCTACACCTTC. It yields the protein CSAFDRPGYTF. This sequence joins TRBV20-1 and TRBJ1-2, with D tentatively TRBD1 (6 bases). This CDR3 is built from 11 residues. Germline V gene lookup returns CDR1 DFQATT and CDR2 SNEGSKA (reference sequence). The germline V and J ends were trimmed by 5 bases and 8 bases, with 12 bases remaining between them.

This clonotype has at least ten counts. CDR3 residues: CASSPDPSGNTIYF. In nucleotides, the CDR3 is TGTGCCAGCAGCCCCGACCCTTCTGGAAACACCATATATTTT. This chain links TRBV3-1 with TRBJ1-3, with D unresolved. Trimming pared 4 bases from V and 1 base from J, leaving 8 bases between. The CDR3 has 14 amino acids. The germline CDR1 and CDR2 sequences are LGHDT and YNNKEL (reference sequence). Drawing the rest from reference TRBV3-1 and TRBJ1-3, the complete variable domain is DTAVSQTPKYLVTQMGNDKSIKCEQNLGHDTMYWYKQDSKKFLKIMFSYNNKELIINETVPNRFSPKSPDKAHLNLHINSLELGDSAVYFCASSPDPSGNTIYFGEGSWLTVV.

This clonotype came up many times. V is TRBV20-1 and J is TRBJ1-5; D is possibly TRBD1 (6 bases). This CDR3 has 13 amino acids. V lost 5 bases, J lost 6 bases, and 14 bases lay in between. Germline lookup yields CDR1 DFQATT and CDR2 SNEGSKA (reference sequence). This CDR3 is CSAATGPTQPQHF. As DNA, the CDR3 is TGCAGTGCTGCTACAGGGCCCACTCAGCCCCAGCATTTT.

Many counts were recorded for this clonotype. V gene TRBV5-4 combines with J gene TRBJ1-2; 8 bases fit TRBD1. The CDR3 spans 13 residues. Trimming removed 4 bases from V and 4 bases from J; junction bases left unmatched: 3. Germline V CDR1 and CDR2: SGHNT, YYREEE (reference sequence). The CDR3: CASSTGTGYGYTF. In DNA form, the CDR3 reads TGTGCCAGCAGCACCGGGACAGGCTATGGCTACACCTTC.

This clonotype was recorded at least ten times. This rearrangement joins TRBV10-3 to TRBJ2-1, with 8 bases aligning to TRBD1. The ends lost 6 bases at V and 1 base at J; junction bases unmatched: 2. The CDR3 covers 14 residues. Germline CDR1 and CDR2: ENHRY and SYGVKD. The CDR3 bases are TGTGCCATCAGGGGGACAGGTTCCTACAATGAGCAGTTCTTC. This sequence encodes CAIRGTGSYNEQFF.

This clonotype was picked up many times. V is TRBV5-1 and J is TRBJ2-3; D ambiguous. Germline CDR1 is SGHRS and CDR2 is YFSETQ. Trimming took off 0 bases at V and 2 bases at J, with 10 bases between the two ends. This CDR3 has 15 residues. CDR3 in DNA: TGCGCCAGCAGCTTGGAGGTGGGGTACACAGATACGCAGTATTTT. As protein: CASSLEVGYTDTQYF.

This clonotype appeared a few times. V and J are TRBV18 and TRBJ1-6; D possibly corresponds to TRBD1 (6 bases). The V and J ends lost 3 bases and 10 bases respectively, with 13 bases between them. CDR1 is KGHSH and CDR2 is LQKENI in the germline V gene. The CDR3 spans 14 residues. CDR3 in amino acids: CASSPGTSMSPLHF. CDR3 bases: TGTGCCAGCTCACCCGGGACATCAATGTCACCCCTCCACTTT.

The chain links TRBV5-4 to TRBJ2-1, with TRBD2 as a possible D gene (7 bases). The CDR3 runs 17 residues. V lost 0 bases, J lost 0 bases, and 13 bases lay in between. Germline V lookup: CDR1 SGHNT, CDR2 YYREEE (reference sequence). The CDR3 is CASSLGGGASSYNEQFF. In nucleotides, the CDR3 is TGTGCCAGCAGCTTGGGGGGGGGGGCGAGCTCCTACAATGAGCAGTTCTTC. Based on the CDR3 plus reference TRBV5-4 and TRBJ2-1, the full variable domain is ETGVTQSPTHLIKTRGQQVTLRCSSQSGHNTVSWYQQALGQGPQFIFQYYREEENGRGNFPPRFSGLQFPNYSSELNVNALELDDSALYLCASSLGGGASSYNEQFFGPGTRLTVL.

This clonotype showed up many times. The V and J genes are TRBV20-1 and TRBJ2-7; 7 bases are shared with TRBD2. V dropped 4 bases and J dropped 5; count of bases not matched to a gene: 8. The CDR3 covers 13 residues. Per germline, CDR1 DFQATT and CDR2 SNEGSKA (reference sequence). The CDR3 loop reads CSATREGIHEQYF. The CDR3 region has the DNA TGCAGTGCTACCAGGGAGGGGATACACGAGCAGTACTTC.

This clonotype was detected many times. This chain joins TRBV7-9 and TRBJ1-1; 7 positions agree with TRBD1. There are 17 residues in the CDR3. V lost 0 bases and J lost 1; bases outside the gene matches: 8. Germline-derived CDR1 and CDR2 are SEHNR and FQNEAQ (reference sequence). CDR3 coding DNA: TGTGCCAGCAGCTTAGCGGTGAGGGGGCTTGGGAACACTGAAGCTTTCTTT. Amino acid sequence: CASSLAVRGLGNTEAFF.

This clonotype was found many times. The chain carries TRBV5-1 and TRBJ2-1; D not certain. The CDR3 has 12 amino acids. The V and J ends lost 0 bases and 8 bases respectively, with 6 bases between them. Germline loops: CDR1 SGHRS, CDR2 YFSETQ. CDR3 DNA: TGCGCCAGCAGCTTGGCCCAGGATGAGCAGTTCTTC. As protein: CASSLAQDEQFF.

CDR3 residues: CASSQGTGFYEQYF. The CDR3 nucleotides read TGCGCCAGCAGCCAAGGGACAGGTTTTTACGAGCAGTACTTC. The V call is TRBV4-3, the J call TRBJ2-7; 7 bases line up with TRBD1. This CDR3 has 14 residues. Germline lookup yields CDR1 LGHNA and CDR2 YSLEER. The V gene end was trimmed by 1 base and the J gene end by 4 bases; junction bases not matched to a gene: 4.

The sample holds many counts of this clonotype. The CDR3 DNA reads TGCAGTGCTAGAGATCGGCAGAGGGGCCTTCGCACAGATACGCAGTATTTT. Protein product: CSARDRQRGLRTDTQYF. The rearrangement links TRBV20-1 to TRBJ2-3; the D gene could be TRBD1 or TRBD2 (5 bases each). V was cut by 0 bases and J by 1 base, with 17 bases left in between. CDR3 length equals 17 residues. The germline CDR1 and CDR2 sequences are DFQATT and SNEGSKA (reference sequence).